Shown below are 16 T cell receptor beta chains from a single sample sequenced in a study of cytomegalovirus exposure and HLA in healthy donors. Only in-frame clones appear in the TCRdb table, and some are missing; sequencing was by immunoSEQ multiplex PCR. This table holds 250,000 to 400,000 clones, approximately 88% found once. The sequenced sample consisted of PBMCs. Every receptor here comes from a young man in good health and CMV-seronegative.

As to this clone: Other nucleotide sequences from this sample produce the same CDR3. V usage is TRBV7-9 and J usage is TRBJ1-3, with D possibly matching TRBD1 (6 bases). Germline loops: CDR1 SEHNR, CDR2 FQNEAQ (reference sequence). The V end lost 5 bases, the J end lost 0 bases, and 8 bases lay between the germline ends. This CDR3 region has 14 residues. CDR3 residues: CASSLQGSGNTIYF. The CDR3 DNA follows: TGTGCCAGCAGCCTACAGGGCTCTGGAAACACCATATATTTT.

By its share, this clone is large. This chain links TRBV4-3 with TRBJ2-1; TRBD2 matches at 12 bases. This CDR3 has 16 amino acids. V dropped 0 bases and J dropped 4; count of bases not matched to a gene: 1. CDR1 LGHNA and CDR2 YSLEER come from the germline V gene. The CDR3 region has the DNA TGCGCCAGCAGCCAAGACACTAGCGGGGGGTACAATGAGCAGTTCTTC. Translation gives CASSQDTSGGYNEQFF.

This clone appeared a single time. J is TRBJ2-5 and V is TRBV25-1; 10 positions agree with TRBD1. J gave up 2 bases and V 9 bases, and 6 bases lay outside the gene matches. The CDR3 is made up of 14 amino acids. The germline CDR1 and CDR2 sequences are MGHDK and SYGVNS. CDR3 loop: CASRDRGQQETQYF. Written as DNA, the CDR3 is TGTGCCAGTAGGGACAGGGGACAACAAGAGACCCAGTACTTC.

This clone came up once. CDR3 protein: CATSRDLDSYRAKNIQYF. The CDR3 nucleotides are TGTGCCACCAGCAGAGACCTGGACAGTTATCGAGCCAAAAACATTCAGTACTTC. V gene TRBV15 combines with J gene TRBJ2-4; tentatively, D is TRBD1 (6 bases). The CDR3 runs to 18 residues. Trimming cost V 0 bases and J 0 bases, with 15 bases left between them. Germline V lookup: CDR1 LNHNV, CDR2 YYDKDF (reference sequence).

The chain employs TRBV7-9 and TRBJ1-2, with TRBD1 matching over 9 bases. Losses at the gene ends were 5 bases for V and 5 bases for J; bases not matched to a gene: 9. The germline V gene encodes CDR1 SEHNR and CDR2 FQNEAQ (reference sequence). The CDR3 covers 15 residues. CDR3 DNA: TGTGCCAGCAGCCCTCCCGGGACAGGGCCGTATGGCTACACCTTC. Its protein is CASSPPGTGPYGYTF.

The V gene is TRBV5-4, the J gene TRBJ2-1, with 14 bases that match TRBD2. The CDR3 loop spans 16 amino acids. Trimming removed 4 bases from V and 9 bases from J; junction bases left unmatched: 9. CDR1 and CDR2 from the germline V gene are SGHNT and YYREEE (reference sequence). The CDR3 DNA reads TGTGCCAGCAGCCCTGGACTAGCGGGGGGAAATCGTGAGCAGTTCTTC. It translates to CASSPGLAGGNREQFF.

J is TRBJ1-1 and V is TRBV25-1; weak D call: TRBD1 (6 bases). The V gene lost 3 bases and the J gene lost 5 bases, with 7 bases spanning the gap. Germline CDR1 is MGHDK and CDR2 is SYGVNS. The length of the CDR3 is 12 residues. CDR3 region: CASSETGTEAFF. The CDR3, as DNA: TGTGCCAGCAGTGAGACAGGTACTGAAGCTTTCTTT.

The V call is TRBV27, the J call TRBJ2-2, with a tentative D call TRBD2 (5 bases). Trimming left V 2 bases short and J 6 bases short, with 19 bases between. The length of the CDR3 is 17 residues. Looked up from germline, CDR1 is MNHEY and CDR2 is SMNVEV (reference sequence). The CDR3: CASSLTVYMMRAGELFF. As DNA, the CDR3 is TGTGCCAGCAGTTTAACCGTCTACATGATGCGGGCCGGGGAGCTGTTTTTT.

The chain carries TRBV2 and TRBJ2-3; no clear D gene. CDR3 length: 11 residues. Germline loops: CDR1 SNHLY, CDR2 FYNNEI. With 3 bases removed from V and 11 bases from J, the gap between germline ends came to 9 bases. The CDR3 spells CASSDSLVQYF. The CDR3 nucleotides are TGTGCCAGCAGTGACTCCCTCGTGCAGTATTTT.

The chain combines TRBV5-1 with TRBJ1-4; 8 positions match TRBD1. CDR3 size: 15 residues. V gave up 4 bases and J gave up 6 bases; unmatched junction bases: 8. CDR1 and CDR2 (germline): SGHRS, YFSETQ. In DNA form, the CDR3 reads TGCGCCAGCAGCCCGGGACAGGCCGGGGATGAAAAACTGTTTTTT. It is translated as CASSPGQAGDEKLFF.

The rearrangement links TRBV9 to TRBJ2-3; D gene uncertain. The CDR3 length is 12 residues. V lost 0 bases, J lost 6 bases, and 5 bases lay in between. In germline, CDR1 is SGDLS, CDR2 YYNGEE. CDR3 sequence reads: CASSVVYDTQYF. CDR3 nucleotide sequence: TGTGCCAGCAGCGTAGTATATGATACGCAGTATTTT.

V gene TRBV6-5 combines with J gene TRBJ2-7, with D uncertain. Germline CDR1 and CDR2: MNHEY and SVGAGI. CDR3 length equals 11 residues. Between the trimmed V and J ends, which lost 8 bases and 4 bases, there was a span of 9 bases. This chain's CDR3 is CASGQNYEQYF. As DNA, the CDR3 is TGTGCCAGCGGGCAGAATTACGAGCAGTACTTC.

The V gene is TRBV6-5, the J gene TRBJ1-3, with a possible D match to TRBD1 (5 bases). Germline V gene lookup returns CDR1 MNHEY and CDR2 SVGAGI. This CDR3 has 15 residues. Trimming pared 4 bases from V and 2 bases from J, leaving 12 bases between. As DNA, the CDR3 is TGTGCCAGCAGTTGGGGGGTGGCGCCTGGAAACACCATATATTTT. Its protein is CASSWGVAPGNTIYF.

This clone was detected once. This rearrangement joins TRBV5-4 to TRBJ2-4; no firm D call. The germline V and J ends were trimmed by 1 base and 0 bases, with 5 bases remaining between them. The CDR3 sequence is 14 residues long. In germline, CDR1 is SGHNT, CDR2 YYREEE (reference sequence). The CDR3 DNA follows: TGTGCCAGCAGCTTGTTCTTAGCCAAAAACATTCAGTACTTC. This encodes CASSLFLAKNIQYF.

This clone occurred once. This chain connects TRBV7-7 to TRBJ1-4; 10 positions match TRBD1. The CDR3 has 16 amino acids. Trimming cost V 7 bases and J 8 bases; bases outside gene matches: 13. In germline, CDR1 is SSHAT, CDR2 FNYEAQ (reference sequence). The CDR3 coding sequence is TGTGCCAGCAACGATTTTGGGGGGACAGGGGTAGAAAAACTGTTTTTT. It specifies CASNDFGGTGVEKLFF.

V and J are TRBV6-1 and TRBJ1-1, with a possible D match to TRBD1 (5 bases). V lost 4 bases and J 5 bases, leaving 17 bases between the germline ends. Germline values: CDR1 MNHNS, CDR2 SASEGT. This CDR3 spans 15 amino acids. In nucleotides, the CDR3 is TGTGCCAGCAGTGGGGCCAGGGTTTTGGGAACTGAAGCTTTCTTT. Protein: CASSGARVLGTEAFF.